The 24 T cell receptor beta chains below were found in one sample sequenced in a study of blood T cell repertoires in COVID-19. The protocol was immunoSEQ multiplex PCR, while the TCRdb copy is restricted to in-frame clones and leaves out a portion. The sample includes more than 350,000 clones, approximately 90% of them seen just once. The source material was PBMCs or T cells enriched from blood (not recorded which). These receptor sequences come from a woman aged 18-29 years who had been exposed to COVID-19.

The J gene is TRBJ2-1, the V gene TRBV28; D is perhaps TRBD1 (6 bases). The germline CDR1 and CDR2 sequences are MDHEN and SYDVKM. The CDR3 covers 17 residues. V was shortened by 6 bases and J by 3 bases, with 21 bases between the two germline ends. In DNA, the CDR3 is TGTGCCAGCAGCCTCCAGACAGGCAACCCTCTCTACAATGAGCAGTTCTTC. Its protein is CASSLQTGNPLYNEQFF.

The CDR3 DNA sequence: TGTGCCAGCAGCCGACAGGGAAGGACCGGGGAGCTGTTTTTT. Amino acid sequence: CASSRQGRTGELFF. The chain has TRBV5-4 and TRBJ2-2; 7 positions match TRBD1. V lost 4 bases, J lost 5 bases, and 5 bases stayed unmatched. This CDR3 contains 14 residues. In germline, CDR1 is SGHNT, CDR2 YYREEE (reference sequence).

This rearrangement joins TRBV19 to TRBJ1-2, with D possibly being TRBD1 (5 bases). This CDR3 comprises 11 residues. CDR1 LNHDA and CDR2 SQIVND come from the germline V gene (reference sequence). The V gene lost 9 bases and the J gene lost 10 bases, with 15 bases spanning the gap. The CDR3: CASTGGGAYTF. CDR3 in DNA: TGTGCCAGCACCGGCGGTGGGGCCTACACCTTC.

The V call is TRBV4-3, the J call TRBJ2-7, with D hard to call. In germline, CDR1 is LGHNA, CDR2 YSLEER. The CDR3 sequence is 14 residues long. V lost 1 base, J lost 0 bases, and 7 bases lay in between. The CDR3 region is CASSQVLSSYEQYF. The CDR3 bases are TGCGCCAGCAGCCAAGTCTTGAGCTCCTACGAGCAGTACTTC.

This clone has only a few counts. The rearrangement joins TRBV19 to TRBJ1-2; D not resolved. Germline loops: CDR1 LNHDA, CDR2 SQIVND (reference sequence). V shed 9 bases and J shed 11 bases, with 16 bases lying between them. The CDR3 consists of 11 residues. CDR3 sequence reads: CASTQERMYTF. DNA of the CDR3: TGTGCCAGCACTCAAGAGAGAATGTACACCTTC.

CDR3 nucleotide sequence: TGCGCCAGCAGCCAAGTTTCAAACACCGGGGAGCTGTTTTTT. Its protein is CASSQVSNTGELFF. The chain has TRBV4-1 and TRBJ2-2; D gene ambiguous. Per germline, CDR1 MGHRA and CDR2 YSYEKL. V lost 1 base and J 2 bases, leaving 5 bases between the germline ends. The CDR3 loop spans 14 amino acids.

This chain connects TRBV3-1 (or the pseudogene TRBV3-2) to TRBJ2-7; D not resolved. CDR1 is LGHDT, CDR2 YNNKEL, per germline (reference sequence). With 1 base removed from V and 1 base from J, the gap between germline ends came to 8 bases. This CDR3 spans 14 amino acids. CDR3 sequence: CASSQGHGSYEQYF. The CDR3 nucleotides are TGTGCCAGCAGCCAAGGCCACGGGTCCTACGAGCAGTACTTC.

A note on this clone: Other DNA variants within this sample encode the same CDR3. V gene TRBV28 combines with J gene TRBJ1-5; D unclear. CDR3 length: 12 residues. Germline V gene lookup returns CDR1 MDHEN and CDR2 SYDVKM. The germline V and J ends were trimmed by 3 bases and 5 bases, with 5 bases remaining between them. CDR3 in DNA: TGTGCCAGCAGTTTTCTCTATCAGCCCCAGCATTTT. Translation gives CASSFLYQPQHF.

The CDR3 coding sequence is TGTGCCAGCAGCTTAGGGCGGGGGCCCTACGAGCAGTACTTC. Translation gives CASSLGRGPYEQYF. The V call is TRBV11-2, the J call TRBJ2-7; D may be TRBD2 (7 bases). V gave up 1 base and J gave up 2 bases, with 9 bases separating them. The CDR3 loop spans 14 amino acids. Germline V gene lookup returns CDR1 SGHAT and CDR2 FQNNGV.

V and J are TRBV5-5 and TRBJ1-2; no clear D. Germline CDR1 SGHKS, CDR2 YYEKEE (reference sequence). V lost 0 bases to trimming and J lost 8 bases, with 14 bases between them. The CDR3 runs to 14 residues. The chain's CDR3 is CASSLGGVVGGYTF. In DNA, the CDR3 is TGTGCCAGCAGCTTGGGAGGAGTGGTCGGAGGCTACACCTTC.

This clone came up once. CDR3 protein: CASSGKGTGGEKLFF. CDR3 bases: TGTGCCAGCAGCGGCAAAGGGACAGGTGGGGAAAAACTGTTTTTT. The chain couples TRBV5-6 to TRBJ1-4, with 8 bases that match TRBD1. V shed 4 bases and J 8 bases; nucleotides not matched to a gene: 10. Per the germline V gene, CDR1 is SGHDT and CDR2 is YYEEEE. The CDR3 contains 15 residues.

The J gene is TRBJ2-7, the V gene TRBV19; perhaps TRBD2 as D (6 bases). Germline V gene lookup returns CDR1 LNHDA and CDR2 SQIVND (reference sequence). V was shortened by 3 bases and J by 3 bases, with 9 bases between the two germline ends. The CDR3 spans 13 residues. The CDR3 region is CASSMGLNYEQYF. CDR3 nucleotide sequence: TGTGCCAGTAGTATGGGACTCAACTACGAGCAGTACTTC.

This clone was picked up a small number of times. The V and J genes are TRBV7-9 and TRBJ2-7; no definite D call. Looked up from germline, CDR1 is SEHNR and CDR2 is FQNEAQ (reference sequence). The CDR3 length is 14 residues. V was shortened by 4 bases and J by 1 base, with 11 bases between the two germline ends. CDR3 sequence: CASSSGVGSYEQYF. Here the CDR3 DNA reads TGTGCCAGCAGCTCGGGTGTAGGATCCTACGAGCAGTACTTC.

This clone has only one observation. This CDR3 reads CASSGEWGLNDSPLHF. The CDR3 DNA follows: TGTGCCAGCAGCGGTGAATGGGGACTGAACGATTCACCCCTCCACTTT. The V call is TRBV9, the J call TRBJ1-6, with D possibly being TRBD1 (5 bases). CDR1 is SGDLS, CDR2 YYNGEE, per germline. This CDR3 comprises 16 residues. V dropped 3 bases and J dropped 8 bases, with 18 bases sitting between them.

V usage is TRBV27 and J usage is TRBJ2-1; 8 bases match TRBD1. Trimming cost V 5 bases and J 8 bases; bases outside gene matches: 8. CDR1 is MNHEY and CDR2 is SMNVEV in the germline V gene (reference sequence). The CDR3 covers 14 residues. CDR3 region: CASSNGQGLHEQFF. In DNA form, the CDR3 reads TGTGCCAGCAGTAACGGACAGGGTTTACATGAGCAGTTCTTC.

The V and J genes are TRBV19 and TRBJ2-1, with TRBD1 identical over 10 bases. Trimming cost V 8 bases and J 5 bases; bases outside gene matches: 6. Germline loops: CDR1 LNHDA, CDR2 SQIVND (reference sequence). This CDR3 is built from 14 residues. CDR3 amino acids: CASDDRGLNNEQFF. CDR3 in DNA: TGTGCCAGTGACGACAGGGGGCTAAACAATGAGCAGTTCTTC.

V and J are TRBV5-8 and TRBJ1-2; D ambiguous. Trimming took 0 bases from V and 1 from J, leaving 10 bases between them. The CDR3 length is 15 residues. Germline-derived CDR1 and CDR2 are SGHTS and YDEGEE. CDR3 loop: CASSLVGGINYGYTF. Written as DNA, the CDR3 is TGTGCCAGCAGCTTGGTCGGAGGTATTAACTATGGCTACACCTTC.

CDR3 DNA sequence: TGTGCCAGCAGTTCCCCAACTTCTTCCCAGCCCCAGCATTTT. Its translation is CASSSPTSSQPQHF. V usage is TRBV6-2 or TRBV6-3 and J usage is TRBJ1-5; D remains unclear. Germline V gene data show CDR1 as MNHEY and CDR2 as SVGEGT. The CDR3 is 14 residues long. Trimming removed 4 bases at V and 7 bases at J, with 14 bases between.

Here the CDR3 reads CASSGGDNEQFF. The CDR3 DNA sequence: TGCGCCAGCAGTGGGGGGGACAATGAGCAGTTCTTC. The chain joins TRBV10-2 to TRBJ2-1, with a weak D call TRBD2 (6 bases). CDR3 length: 12 residues. The V gene's germline CDR1 is WSHSY and CDR2 SAAADI. V was pared by 4 bases and J by 5 bases, with 6 bases between.

This chain uses TRBV11-3 with TRBJ2-3; tentatively, D is TRBD2 (5 bases). Germline V gives CDR1 SGHNT, CDR2 YENEEA. V lost 7 bases, J lost 6 bases, and 14 bases lay in between. The CDR3 consists of 13 residues. The DNA of the CDR3 is TGTGCCAGCACCTCCCCCGGGGTCGATACGCAGTATTTT. This sequence encodes CASTSPGVDTQYF.

The chain joins TRBV11-2 to TRBJ1-1; no clear D. The CDR3 has 15 amino acids. Germline V lookup: CDR1 SGHAT, CDR2 FQNNGV. V shed 1 base and J shed 1 base, with 10 bases lying between them. This chain's CDR3 is CASSLGLIQNTEAFF. Written as DNA, the CDR3 is TGTGCCAGCAGCTTAGGCCTGATACAGAACACTGAAGCTTTCTTT.

The chain carries TRBV4-1 and TRBJ2-1, with TRBD2 matching over 11 bases. Trimming cost V 0 bases and J 10 bases; bases outside gene matches: 8. Germline CDR1 is MGHRA and CDR2 is YSYEKL. The CDR3 has 16 residues. The CDR3 nucleotides read TGCGCCAGCAGCCAAGATCGGCTAGCGGGAGGACAGGAGCAGTTCTTC. It is translated as CASSQDRLAGGQEQFF.

The chain carries TRBV3-1 (or the pseudogene TRBV3-2) and TRBJ2-1, with unresolved D. The CDR3 sequence is 16 residues long. The germline V gene has CDR1 LGHDT and CDR2 YNNKEL (reference sequence). Trimming took 1 base from V and 5 from J, leaving 15 bases between them. The CDR3 nucleotides are TGTGCCAGCAGCCAAGGCGCTAACCTAGTGGACAATGAGCAGTTCTTC. Protein sequence: CASSQGANLVDNEQFF.

A few counts support this clone. The chain joins TRBV5-1 to TRBJ2-1, with TRBD1 matching over 8 bases. V was clipped by 4 bases and J by 5 bases; unmatched bases: 14. The germline V gene has CDR1 SGHRS and CDR2 YFSETQ. The CDR3 has 17 residues. This chain's CDR3 is CASSPTPRQGRNNEQFF. CDR3 DNA sequence: TGCGCCAGCAGCCCGACCCCCAGACAGGGGAGAAACAATGAGCAGTTCTTC.